This T cell receptor beta chain comes out of a study of T cell changes during pregnancy in multiple sclerosis. Germline V gene data show CDR1 as SGHDT and CDR2 as YYEEEE. With 2 bases removed from V and 2 bases from J, the gap between germline ends came to 13 bases. The CDR3 is made up of 15 amino acids. Method: immunoSEQ multiplex PCR; TCRdb's copy keeps in-frame clones and lacks some. Of about 32,000 clones in the sample, about nine tenths are singletons; the top ten hold less than 5%. This chain joins TRBV5-6 and TRBJ1-1; D is unresolved. The starting material was CD8+ T cells from peripheral blood mononuclear cells, obtained in the second trimester of pregnancy. The receptor was derived from a female donor in good health, enrolled as a control in a pregnancy study. CDR3 DNA sequence: TGTGCCAGCAGCTTTGCGGCAGATACTAACACTGAAGCTTTCTTT. It is translated as CASSFAADTNTEAFF.